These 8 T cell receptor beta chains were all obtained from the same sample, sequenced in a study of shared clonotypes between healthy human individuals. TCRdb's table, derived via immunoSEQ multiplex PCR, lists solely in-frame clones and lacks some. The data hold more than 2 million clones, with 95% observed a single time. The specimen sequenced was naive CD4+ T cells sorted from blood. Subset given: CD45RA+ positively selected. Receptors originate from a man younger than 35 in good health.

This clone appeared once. The CDR3 protein is CASNSGTGDWEQYF. CDR3 DNA: TGTGCCAGCAACTCCGGGACAGGGGATTGGGAGCAGTACTTC. V is TRBV7-9 and J is TRBJ2-7, with 10 nucleotides matching TRBD1. The CDR3 contains 14 residues. V lost 7 bases, J lost 7 bases, and 10 bases stayed unmatched. The germline V gene encodes CDR1 SEHNR and CDR2 FQNEAQ (reference sequence).

DNA of the CDR3: TGTGCCAGCAGCCCAGGGGACCAAGAGAGGGAGCAGTACTTC. The encoded protein is CASSPGDQEREQYF. This chain connects TRBV6-5 to TRBJ2-7; maybe TRBD1 (6 bases). Germline CDR1 MNHEY, CDR2 SVGAGI. This CDR3 contains 14 residues. Trimming pared 6 bases from V and 7 bases from J, leaving 19 bases between.

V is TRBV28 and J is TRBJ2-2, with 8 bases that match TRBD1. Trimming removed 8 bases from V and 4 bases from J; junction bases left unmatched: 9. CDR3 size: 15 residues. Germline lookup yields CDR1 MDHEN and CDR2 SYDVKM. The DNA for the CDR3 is TGTGCCAGCCGGATGGACAGGGCGGGCACCGGGGAGCTGTTTTTT. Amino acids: CASRMDRAGTGELFF.

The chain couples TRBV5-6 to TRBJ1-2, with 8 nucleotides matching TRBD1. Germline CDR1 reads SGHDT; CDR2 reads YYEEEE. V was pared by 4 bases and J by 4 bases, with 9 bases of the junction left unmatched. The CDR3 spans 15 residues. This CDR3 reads CASSLKDRGGYGYTF. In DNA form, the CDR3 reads TGTGCCAGCAGCCTAAAAGACAGGGGCGGCTATGGCTACACCTTC.

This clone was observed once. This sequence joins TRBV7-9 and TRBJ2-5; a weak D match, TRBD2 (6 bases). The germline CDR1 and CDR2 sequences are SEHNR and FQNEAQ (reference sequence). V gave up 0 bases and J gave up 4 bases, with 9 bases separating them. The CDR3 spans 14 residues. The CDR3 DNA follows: TGTGCCAGCAGCTTAGCCGAGGGAGGAGAGACCCAGTACTTC. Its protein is CASSLAEGGETQYF.

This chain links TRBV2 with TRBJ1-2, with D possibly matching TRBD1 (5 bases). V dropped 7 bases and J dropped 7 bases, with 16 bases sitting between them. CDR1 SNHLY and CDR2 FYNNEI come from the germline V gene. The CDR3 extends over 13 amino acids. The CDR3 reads CASNLVGLGGYTF. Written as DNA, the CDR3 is TGTGCCAGCAACCTCGTGGGGCTCGGTGGCTACACCTTC. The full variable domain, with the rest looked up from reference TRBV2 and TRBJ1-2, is EPEVTQTPSHQVTQMGQEVILRCVPISNHLYFYWYRQILGQKVEFLVSFYNNEISEKSEIFDDQFSVERPDGSNFTLKIRSTKLEDSAMYFCASNLVGLGGYTFGSGTRLTVV.

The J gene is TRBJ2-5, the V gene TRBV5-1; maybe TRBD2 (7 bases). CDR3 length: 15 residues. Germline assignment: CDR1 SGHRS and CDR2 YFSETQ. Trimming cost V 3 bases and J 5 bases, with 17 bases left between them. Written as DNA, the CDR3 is TGCGCCAGCAGCTCCCTGGGGGGGCGCAGGGAGACCCAGTACTTC. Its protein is CASSSLGGRRETQYF.

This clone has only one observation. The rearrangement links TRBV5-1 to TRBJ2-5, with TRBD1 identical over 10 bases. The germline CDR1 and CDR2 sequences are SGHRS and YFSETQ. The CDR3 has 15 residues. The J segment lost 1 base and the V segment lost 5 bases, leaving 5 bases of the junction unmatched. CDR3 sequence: CASRPTGGPQETQYF. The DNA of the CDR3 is TGCGCCAGCAGGCCGACAGGGGGCCCCCAAGAGACCCAGTACTTC.